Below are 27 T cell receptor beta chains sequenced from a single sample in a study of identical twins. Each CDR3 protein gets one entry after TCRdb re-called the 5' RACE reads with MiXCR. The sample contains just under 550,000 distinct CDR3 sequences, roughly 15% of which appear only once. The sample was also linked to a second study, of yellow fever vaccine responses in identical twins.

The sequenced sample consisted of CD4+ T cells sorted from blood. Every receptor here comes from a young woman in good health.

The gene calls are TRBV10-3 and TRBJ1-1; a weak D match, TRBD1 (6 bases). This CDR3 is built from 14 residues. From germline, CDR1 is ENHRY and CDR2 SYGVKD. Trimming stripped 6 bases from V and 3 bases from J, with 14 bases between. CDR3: CAISPTGWDTEAFF. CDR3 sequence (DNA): TGTGCCATCAGCCCTACAGGGTGGGACACTGAAGCTTTCTTT.

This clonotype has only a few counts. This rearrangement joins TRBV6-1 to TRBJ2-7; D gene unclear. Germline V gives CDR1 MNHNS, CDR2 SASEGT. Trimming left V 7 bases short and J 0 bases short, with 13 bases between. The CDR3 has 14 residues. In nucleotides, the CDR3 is TGTGCCAGCAAAAGACAACGACTCTCCTACGAGCAGTACTTC. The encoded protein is CASKRQRLSYEQYF.

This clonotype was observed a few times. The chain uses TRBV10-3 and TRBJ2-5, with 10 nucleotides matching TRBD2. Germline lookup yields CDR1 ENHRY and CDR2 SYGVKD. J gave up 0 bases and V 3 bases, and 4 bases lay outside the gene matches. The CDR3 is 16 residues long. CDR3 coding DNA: TGTGCCATCAGTGATCTAGCGGGGGTTAACCAAGAGACCCAGTACTTC. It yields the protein CAISDLAGVNQETQYF.

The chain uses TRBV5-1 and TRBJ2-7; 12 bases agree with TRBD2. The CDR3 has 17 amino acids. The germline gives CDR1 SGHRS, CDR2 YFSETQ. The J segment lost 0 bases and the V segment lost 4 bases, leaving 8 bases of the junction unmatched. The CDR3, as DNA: TGCGCCAGCAGCATGACTAGCGGGAGCCTAAGCTCCTACGAGCAGTACTTC. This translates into CASSMTSGSLSSYEQYF. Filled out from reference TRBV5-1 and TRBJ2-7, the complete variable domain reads KAGVTQTPRYLIKTRGQQVTLSCSPISGHRSVSWYQQTPGQGLQFLFEYFSETQRNKGNFPGRFSGRQFSNSRSEMNVSTLELGDSALYLCASSMTSGSLSSYEQYFGPGTRLTVT.

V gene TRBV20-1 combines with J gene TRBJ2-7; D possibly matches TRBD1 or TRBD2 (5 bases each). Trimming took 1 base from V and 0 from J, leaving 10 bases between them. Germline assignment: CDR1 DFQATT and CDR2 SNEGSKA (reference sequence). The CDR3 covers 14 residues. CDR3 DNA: TGCAGTGCTAGAGTTGGGGGTAGCTCCTACGAGCAGTACTTC. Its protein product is CSARVGGSSYEQYF.

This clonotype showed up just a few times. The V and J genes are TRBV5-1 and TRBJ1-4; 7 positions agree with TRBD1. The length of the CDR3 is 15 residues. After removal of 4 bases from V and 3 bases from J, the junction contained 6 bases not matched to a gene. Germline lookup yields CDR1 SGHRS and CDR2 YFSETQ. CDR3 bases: TGCGCCAGCAGCCAAGGACAGGCGGCTAATGAAAAACTGTTTTTT. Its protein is CASSQGQAANEKLFF.

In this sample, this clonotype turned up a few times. The CDR3 protein is CASSLAYPGELFF. CDR3 in DNA: TGTGCCAGCAGCTTAGCGTACCCCGGGGAGCTGTTTTTT. V and J are TRBV7-8 and TRBJ2-2; D remains ambiguous. This CDR3 region has 13 residues. Trimming pared 0 bases from V and 6 bases from J, leaving 5 bases between. The V gene's germline CDR1 is SGHVS and CDR2 FQNEAQ.

The CDR3 region is CASSDPGQPSGETQYF. CDR3 coding DNA: TGCGCCAGCAGCGACCCGGGACAGCCTTCCGGAGAGACCCAGTACTTC. V and J are TRBV10-1 and TRBJ2-5, with 7 positions matching TRBD1. Losses at the gene ends were 6 bases for V and 4 bases for J; bases not matched to a gene: 14. This CDR3 comprises 16 residues. Germline loops: CDR1 WNHNN, CDR2 SYGVQD (reference sequence).

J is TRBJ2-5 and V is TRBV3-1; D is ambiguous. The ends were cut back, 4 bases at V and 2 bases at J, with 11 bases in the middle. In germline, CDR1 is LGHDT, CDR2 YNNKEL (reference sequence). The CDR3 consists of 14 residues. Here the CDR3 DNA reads TGTGCCAGCAGCCGACGTAGAGATCAAGAGACCCAGTACTTC. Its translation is CASSRRRDQETQYF.

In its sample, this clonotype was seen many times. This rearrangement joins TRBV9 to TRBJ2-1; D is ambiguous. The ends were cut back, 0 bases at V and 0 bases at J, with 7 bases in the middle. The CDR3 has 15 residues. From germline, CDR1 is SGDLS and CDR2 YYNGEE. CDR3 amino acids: CASSVVGGSYNEQFF. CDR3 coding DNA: TGTGCCAGCAGCGTAGTTGGTGGCTCCTACAATGAGCAGTTCTTC.

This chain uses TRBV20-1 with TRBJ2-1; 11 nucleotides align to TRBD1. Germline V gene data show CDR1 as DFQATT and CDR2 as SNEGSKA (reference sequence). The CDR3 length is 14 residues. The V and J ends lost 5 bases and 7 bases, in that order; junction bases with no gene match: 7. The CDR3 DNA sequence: TGCAGTGCTTCCCCGGGACAGGGGGTGAATGAGCAGTTCTTC. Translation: CSASPGQGVNEQFF.

In DNA form, the CDR3 reads TGCAGCGTTGAAGCCGAACCTCCTAGCGGGAAGATCTACAATGAGCAGTTCTTC. Protein: CSVEAEPPSGKIYNEQFF. The chain employs TRBV29-1 and TRBJ2-1; 9 bases map to TRBD2. Germline CDR1 is SQVTM and CDR2 is ANQGSEA. After removal of 1 base from V and 3 bases from J, the junction contained 13 bases not matched to a gene. This CDR3 region has 18 residues.

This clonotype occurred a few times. The CDR3 here is CASQRSDNSPLHF. The CDR3 nucleotides are TGTGCCAGTCAGAGGAGCGATAATTCACCCCTCCACTTT. The chain is built from TRBV6-1 and TRBJ1-6; D uncertain. The CDR3 has 13 amino acids. CDR1 and CDR2 from the germline V gene are MNHNS and SASEGT. Trimming left V 9 bases short and J 5 bases short, with 11 bases between.

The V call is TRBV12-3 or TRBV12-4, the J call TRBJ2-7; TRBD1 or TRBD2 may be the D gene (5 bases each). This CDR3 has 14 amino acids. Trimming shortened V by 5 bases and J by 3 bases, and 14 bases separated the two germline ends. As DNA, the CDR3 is TGTGCCAGCAGTGGATGGGACCGAAACTACGAGCAGTACTTC. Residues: CASSGWDRNYEQYF.

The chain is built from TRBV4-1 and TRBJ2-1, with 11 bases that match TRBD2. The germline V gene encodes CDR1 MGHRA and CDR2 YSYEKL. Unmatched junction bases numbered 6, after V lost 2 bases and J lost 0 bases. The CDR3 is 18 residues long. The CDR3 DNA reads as TGCGCCAGCAGCCAATCGACTAGCGGGGTCAGCTCCTACAATGAGCAGTTCTTC. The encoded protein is CASSQSTSGVSSYNEQFF.

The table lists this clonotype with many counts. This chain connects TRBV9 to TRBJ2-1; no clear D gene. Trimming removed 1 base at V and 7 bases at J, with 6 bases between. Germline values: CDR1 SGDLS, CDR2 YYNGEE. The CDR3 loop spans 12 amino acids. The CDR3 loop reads CASSVLGNEQFF. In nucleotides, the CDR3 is TGTGCCAGCAGCGTATTGGGGAATGAGCAGTTCTTC.

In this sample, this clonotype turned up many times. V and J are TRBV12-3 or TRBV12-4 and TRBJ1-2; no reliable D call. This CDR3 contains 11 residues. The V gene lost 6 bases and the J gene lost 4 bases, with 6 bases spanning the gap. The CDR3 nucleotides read TGTGCCAGCAGCTTGGGCTATGGCTACACCTTC. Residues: CASSLGYGYTF.

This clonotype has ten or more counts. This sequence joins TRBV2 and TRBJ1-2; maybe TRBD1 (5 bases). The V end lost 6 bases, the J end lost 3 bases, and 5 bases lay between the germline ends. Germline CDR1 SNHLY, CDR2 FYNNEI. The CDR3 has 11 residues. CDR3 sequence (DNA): TGTGCCAGCAGGGGGGACTATGGCTACACCTTC. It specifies CASRGDYGYTF.

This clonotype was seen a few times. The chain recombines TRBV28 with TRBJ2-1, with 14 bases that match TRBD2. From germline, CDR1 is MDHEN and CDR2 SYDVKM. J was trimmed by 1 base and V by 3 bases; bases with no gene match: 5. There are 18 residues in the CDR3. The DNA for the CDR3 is TGTGCCAGCAGTTTCGGGACTAGCGGGAGACCTTCCTACAATGAGCAGTTCTTC. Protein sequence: CASSFGTSGRPSYNEQFF.

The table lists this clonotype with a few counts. CDR3 sequence reads: CASSSGSPDRGGEQYV. The CDR3 DNA is TGTGCCAGCAGCTCGGGAAGCCCGGACAGGGGCGGCGAGCAGTACGTC. This sequence joins TRBV7-9 and TRBJ2-7, with 9 bases identical to TRBD1. Per germline, CDR1 SEHNR and CDR2 FQNEAQ (reference sequence). V was clipped by 4 bases and J by 6 bases; unmatched bases: 13. The CDR3 is 16 amino acids.

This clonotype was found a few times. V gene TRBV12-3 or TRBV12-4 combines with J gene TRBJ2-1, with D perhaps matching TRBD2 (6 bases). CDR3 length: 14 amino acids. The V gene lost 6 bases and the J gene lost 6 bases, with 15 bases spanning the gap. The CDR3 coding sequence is TGTGCCAGCAGCGTACGGGAGTCCGTCAATGAGCAGTTCTTC. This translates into CASSVRESVNEQFF.

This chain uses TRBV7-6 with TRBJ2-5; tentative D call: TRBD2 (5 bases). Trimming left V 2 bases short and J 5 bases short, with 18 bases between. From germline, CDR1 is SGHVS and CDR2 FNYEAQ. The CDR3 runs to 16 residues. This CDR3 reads CASSLRPTILGETQYF. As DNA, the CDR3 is TGTGCCAGCAGCTTAAGGCCGACTATATTGGGGGAGACCCAGTACTTC.

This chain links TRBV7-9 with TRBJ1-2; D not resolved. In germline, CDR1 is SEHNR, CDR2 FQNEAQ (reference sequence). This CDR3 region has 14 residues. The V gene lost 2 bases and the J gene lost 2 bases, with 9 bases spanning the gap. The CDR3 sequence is CASSLQAQNYGYTF. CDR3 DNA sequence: TGTGCCAGCAGCTTACAAGCACAAAACTATGGCTACACCTTC.

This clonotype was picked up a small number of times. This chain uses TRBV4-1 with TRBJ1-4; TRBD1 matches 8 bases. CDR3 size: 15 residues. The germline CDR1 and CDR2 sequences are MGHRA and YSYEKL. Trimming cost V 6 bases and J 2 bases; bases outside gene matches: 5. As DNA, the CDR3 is TGCGCCAGCAGTGGTCGACAGGGGACTAATGAAAAACTGTTTTTT. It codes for CASSGRQGTNEKLFF.

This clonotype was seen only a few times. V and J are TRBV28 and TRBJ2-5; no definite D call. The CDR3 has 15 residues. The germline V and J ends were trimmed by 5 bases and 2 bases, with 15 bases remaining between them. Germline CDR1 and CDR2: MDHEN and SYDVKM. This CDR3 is CASSVRVAYQETQYF. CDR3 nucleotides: TGTGCCAGCAGTGTACGGGTGGCCTATCAAGAGACCCAGTACTTC.

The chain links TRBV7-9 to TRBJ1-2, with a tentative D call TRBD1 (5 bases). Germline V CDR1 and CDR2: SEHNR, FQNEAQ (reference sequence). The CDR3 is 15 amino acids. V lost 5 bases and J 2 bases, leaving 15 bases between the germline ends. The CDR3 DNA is TGTGCCAGCAGCCCACCGACCGGGGGAAACTATGGCTACACCTTC. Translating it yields CASSPPTGGNYGYTF.

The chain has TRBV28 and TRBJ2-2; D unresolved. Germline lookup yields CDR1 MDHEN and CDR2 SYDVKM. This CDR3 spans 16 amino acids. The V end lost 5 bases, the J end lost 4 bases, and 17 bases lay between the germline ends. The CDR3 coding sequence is TGTGCCAGCAGTCCTCACGACCGTCAACTCACCGGGGAGCTGTTTTTT. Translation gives CASSPHDRQLTGELFF.